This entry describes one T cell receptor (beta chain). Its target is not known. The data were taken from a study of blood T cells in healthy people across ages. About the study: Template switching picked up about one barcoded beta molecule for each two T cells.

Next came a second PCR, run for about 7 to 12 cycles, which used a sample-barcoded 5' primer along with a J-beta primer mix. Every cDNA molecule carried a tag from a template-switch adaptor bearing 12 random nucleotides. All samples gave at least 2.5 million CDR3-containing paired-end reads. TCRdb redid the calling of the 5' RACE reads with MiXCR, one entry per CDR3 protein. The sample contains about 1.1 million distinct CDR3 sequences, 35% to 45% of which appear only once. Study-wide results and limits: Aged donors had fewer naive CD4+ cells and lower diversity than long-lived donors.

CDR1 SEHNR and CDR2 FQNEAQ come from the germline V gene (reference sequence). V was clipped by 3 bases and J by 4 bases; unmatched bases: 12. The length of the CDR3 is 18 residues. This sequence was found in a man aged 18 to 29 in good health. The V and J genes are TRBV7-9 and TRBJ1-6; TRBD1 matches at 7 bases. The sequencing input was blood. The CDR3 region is CASSFRGTAKRYNSPLHF. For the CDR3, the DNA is TGTGCCAGCAGCTTTCGCGGGACAGCTAAAAGATATAATTCACCCCTCCACTTT.